This T cell receptor beta chain was documented in a study of type 1 regulatory T cells listed by TCRdb under 2021. With respect to the entire study: The study characterized an in vitro protocol that generated a Tr1-enriched, alloantigen-specific CD4 T cell product named T-allo10. T-allo10 was under clinical evaluation in patients with hematological malignancies receiving allogeneic hematopoietic stem cell transplantation. The full study reports these points: A more restricted TCR repertoire was observed in Tr1 cells than in non-Tr1 cells, and this restriction was interpreted in the study as alloantigen-induced clonal expansion.

The instrument was an Illumina MiSeq. Using fastp trimming at Q25 and MiXCR clonotype assembly, TCRdb reanalyzed the public sequencing data and kept in-frame beta chains. Every distinct CDR3 protein forms one entry, paired with its most common genes and DNA. The sample table lists fewer than 80,000 distinct CDR3 sequences, around 20% of them with a count of one. The ten largest account for more than 7.5% of the sample. V drops 0 bases and J drops 1 base, leaving 7 bases in between. The CDR3 has 14 amino acids, counting the end cysteine and phenylalanine. This entry keeps only the CDR3 DNA: 42 bases, framed from base 1. CDR1 and CDR2 were assigned from the germline V gene as SGHRS and YFSETQ. This clonotype was found many times. Its binding antigen is unknown. Qualities for individual bases were not recorded, and no much larger clone is one base off.

The V and J segments used are TRBV5-1 and TRBJ1-1; the D gene cannot be named for sure. The clonotype was recovered from a human donor in good health. Sequences were obtained from cultured type 1 regulatory T (Tr1) cells, either the whole culture or a sorted fraction (not recorded which). Reading the label with the study, this specimen's cell subset or site is: type 1 regulatory T cells sorted from the T-allo10 product. The DNA reads TGCGCCAGCAGCTTGGCCGCGGAGAACACTGAAGCTTTCTTT. Translated, this is CASSLAAENTEAFF. With the portions outside the CDR3 filled from the reference TRBV5-1 and TRBJ1-1 genes, the complete variable region becomes KAGVTQTPRYLIKTRGQQVTLSCSPISGHRSVSWYQQTPGQGLQFLFEYFSETQRNKGNFPGRFSGRQFSNSRSEMNVSTLELGDSALYLCASSLAAENTEAFFGQGTRLTVV.